These T cell receptor beta chains were read from a single sample in a study of blood T cell repertoires in COVID-19. TCRdb's table, derived via immunoSEQ multiplex PCR, lists solely in-frame clones and lacks some. The profile shows about 140,000 clones, 80% of them singletons. Material: peripheral blood. The receptors shown here come from a man aged 65 to 85 who had recovered from COVID-19. Each CDR3 is given with its conserved first and last residue. The D gene is left open where the match is weak. The size field is filled for only some rows; it gives once, few, many or a size class.

clone size,J gene,V gene,D gene,CDR3 protein,CDR3 DNA
few,TRBJ2-7,TRBV6-5,-,CASSYTGGGFDEQYF,TGTGCCAGCAGTTACACAGGAGGGGGCTTTGACGAGCAGTACTTC
-,TRBJ2-7,TRBV5-6,-,CASSRNGGAPYEQYF,TGTGCCAGCAGCCGAAACGGCGGGGCCCCCTACGAGCAGTACTTC
-,TRBJ2-5,TRBV9,TRBD2,CASSVGSGSLGFRETQYF,TGTGCCAGCAGCGTAGGTAGCGGGAGTTTGGGCTTTCGCGAGACCCAGTACTTC
once,TRBJ1-3,TRBV5-4,TRBD1,CASSRQGLENTIYF,TGTGCCAGCAGTCGACAGGGCCTGGAAAACACCATATATTTT
-,TRBJ2-7,TRBV4-1,TRBD2,CASRPRAGGLNEQYF,TGCGCCAGCAGGCCTAGAGCGGGAGGGCTGAACGAGCAGTACTTC
-,TRBJ2-7,TRBV27,-,CASRRLGTGDYEQYF,TGTGCCAGCAGGCGGCTCGGGACGGGAGACTACGAGCAGTACTTC
-,TRBJ2-3,TRBV5-1,TRBD2,CASSLDGRAPQTQYF,TGCGCCAGCAGCTTGGACGGGAGGGCCCCTCAGACGCAGTATTTT
-,TRBJ2-5,TRBV10-1,-,CASSESRGASVQTQYF,TGCGCCAGCAGTGAGTCGCGGGGAGCGAGTGTCCAGACCCAGTACTTC
-,TRBJ2-7,TRBV3-1/TRBV3-2,TRBD1,CASSPRTGYEQYF,TGTGCCAGCAGCCCGAGGACAGGGTACGAGCAGTACTTC
-,TRBJ1-4,TRBV19,-,CASSMGLSGEKLFF,TGTGCCAGTAGTATGGGACTCAGTGGGGAAAAACTGTTTTTT
-,TRBJ2-1,TRBV29-1,-,CSVEDLTEYNEQFF,TGCAGCGTTGAAGATCTTACAGAATACAATGAGCAGTTCTTC
-,TRBJ1-5,TRBV10-3,-,CAISESRDGNQPQHF,TGTGCCATCAGTGAGTCGCGGGACGGAAATCAGCCCCAGCATTTT
few,TRBJ2-3,TRBV2,TRBD1,CASSFRGQGATDTQYF,TGTGCCAGCAGTTTCAGGGGACAGGGGGCTACAGATACGCAGTATTTT